The clone carrying this TCR beta chain was observed at least ten times. The data derive from a study of beta chain features in type 1 diabetes. Every isolated RNA sample was fully reverse transcribed, so sequencing captured expressed TCRB transcripts. The read count averaged around 3.5 million across naive, central memory and regulatory T cell samples. Repertoires were generated with immunoSEQ multiplex PCR, while TCRdb's copy carries only in-frame clones and drops some. The table shows under 400,000 clones, with 12% to 15% occurring only once. V lost 7 bases and J lost 2, with 6 bases in between. CDR1 is LNHDA and CDR2 is SQIVND in the germline V gene (reference sequence). The CDR3 covers 13 residues.

The gene calls are TRBV19 and TRBJ2-6, with D hard to call. This sequence was found in a young man in good health. Sample: central memory CD4+ T cells from blood. This CDR3 reads CASTPPGANVLTF. The CDR3 DNA reads TGTGCCAGTACGCCCCCTGGGGCCAACGTCCTGACTTTC.